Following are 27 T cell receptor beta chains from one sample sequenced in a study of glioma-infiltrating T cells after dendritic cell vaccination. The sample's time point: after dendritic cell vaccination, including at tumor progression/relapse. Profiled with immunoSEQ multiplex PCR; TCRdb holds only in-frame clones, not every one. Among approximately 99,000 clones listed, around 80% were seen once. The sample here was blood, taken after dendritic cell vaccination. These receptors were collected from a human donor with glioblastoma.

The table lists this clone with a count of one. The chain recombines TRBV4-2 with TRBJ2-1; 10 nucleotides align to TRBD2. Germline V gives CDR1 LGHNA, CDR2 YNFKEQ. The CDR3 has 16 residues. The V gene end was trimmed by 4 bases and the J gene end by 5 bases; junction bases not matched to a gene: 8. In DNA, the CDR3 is TGTGCCAGCAGCCTTTCAGCGGGGGGGGCTGACAATGAGCAGTTCTTC. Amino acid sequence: CASSLSAGGADNEQFF.

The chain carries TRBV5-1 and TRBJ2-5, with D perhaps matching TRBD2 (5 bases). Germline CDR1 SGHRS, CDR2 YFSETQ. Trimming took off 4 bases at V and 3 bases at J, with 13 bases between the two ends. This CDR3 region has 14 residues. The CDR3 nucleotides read TGCGCCAGCAGCCCCCCAGGAGGTGAAGAGACCCAGTACTTC. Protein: CASSPPGGEETQYF.

The CDR3 DNA sequence: TGTGCCACAGCTGGGACTAGCGGGAGCACAGATACGCAGTATTTT. This codes for CATAGTSGSTDTQYF. The chain is built from TRBV7-8 and TRBJ2-3; 12 nucleotides line up with TRBD2. V gave up 10 bases and J gave up 0 bases; unmatched junction bases: 5. This CDR3 is built from 15 residues. Germline lookup yields CDR1 SGHVS and CDR2 FQNEAQ.

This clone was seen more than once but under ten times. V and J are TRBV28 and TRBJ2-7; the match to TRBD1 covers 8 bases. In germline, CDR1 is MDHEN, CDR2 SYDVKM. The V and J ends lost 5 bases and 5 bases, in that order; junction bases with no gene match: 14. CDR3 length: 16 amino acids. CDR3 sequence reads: CASSLIRQGWRNEQYF. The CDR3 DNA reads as TGTGCCAGCAGTCTCATAAGACAGGGGTGGAGAAACGAGCAGTACTTC.

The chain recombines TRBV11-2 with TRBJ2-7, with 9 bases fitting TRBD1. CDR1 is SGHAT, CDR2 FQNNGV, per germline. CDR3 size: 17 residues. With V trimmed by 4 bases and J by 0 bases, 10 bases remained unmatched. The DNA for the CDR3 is TGTGCCAGCAGCTCTAGACCTGGGACAGGGCGCTCCTACGAGCAGTACTTC. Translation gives CASSSRPGTGRSYEQYF.

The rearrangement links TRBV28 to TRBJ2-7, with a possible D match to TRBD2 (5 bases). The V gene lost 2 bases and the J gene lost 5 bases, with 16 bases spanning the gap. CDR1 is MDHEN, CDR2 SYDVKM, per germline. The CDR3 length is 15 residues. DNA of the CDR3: TGTGCCAGCAGTTTAACCCCTAGCTCTACCCACGAGCAGTACTTC. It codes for CASSLTPSSTHEQYF.

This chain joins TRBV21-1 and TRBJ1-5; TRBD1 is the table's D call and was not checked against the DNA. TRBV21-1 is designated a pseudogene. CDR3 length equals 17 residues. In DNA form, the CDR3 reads TGTGCCAGCAGCAAAGATCGAGGACAGGGGAGCAATCAGCCCCAGCATTTT. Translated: CASSKDRGQGSNQPQHF.

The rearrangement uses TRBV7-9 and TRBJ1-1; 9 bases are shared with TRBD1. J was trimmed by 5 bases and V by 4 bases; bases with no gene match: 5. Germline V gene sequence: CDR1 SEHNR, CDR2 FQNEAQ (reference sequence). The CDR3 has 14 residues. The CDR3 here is CASSWGTGFTEAFF. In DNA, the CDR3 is TGTGCCAGCAGCTGGGGGACAGGGTTTACTGAAGCTTTCTTT.

The CDR3 DNA reads as TGTGCCAGCACTCCCGTACGGGGACTAGGTGCGTTCTTC. This encodes CASTPVRGLGAFF. The chain uses TRBV2 and TRBJ2-1; TRBD2 matches 8 bases. With V trimmed by 7 bases and J by 15 bases, 14 bases remained unmatched. Germline V gives CDR1 SNHLY, CDR2 FYNNEI. The CDR3 has 13 residues.

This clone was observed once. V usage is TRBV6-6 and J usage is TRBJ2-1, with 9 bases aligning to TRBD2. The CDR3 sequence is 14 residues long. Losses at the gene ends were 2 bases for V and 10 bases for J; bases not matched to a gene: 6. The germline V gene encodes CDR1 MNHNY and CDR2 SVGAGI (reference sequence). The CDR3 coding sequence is TGTGCCAGCAGTTACGGCGGGGGGGCAGGCGAGCAGTTCTTC. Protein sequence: CASSYGGGAGEQFF.

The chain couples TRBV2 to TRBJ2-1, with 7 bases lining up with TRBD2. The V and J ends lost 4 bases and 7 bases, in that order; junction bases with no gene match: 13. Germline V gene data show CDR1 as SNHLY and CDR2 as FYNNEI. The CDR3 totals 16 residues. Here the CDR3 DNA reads TGTGCCAGCAGTGTTCGACAACTAGCGCTAGGGAATGAGCAGTTCTTC. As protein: CASSVRQLALGNEQFF.

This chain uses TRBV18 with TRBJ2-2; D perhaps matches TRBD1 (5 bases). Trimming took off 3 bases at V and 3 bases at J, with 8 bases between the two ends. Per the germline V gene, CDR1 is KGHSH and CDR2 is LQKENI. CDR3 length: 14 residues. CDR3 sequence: CASSPGQYTGELFF. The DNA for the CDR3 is TGTGCCAGCTCACCGGGGCAGTACACCGGGGAGCTGTTTTTT.

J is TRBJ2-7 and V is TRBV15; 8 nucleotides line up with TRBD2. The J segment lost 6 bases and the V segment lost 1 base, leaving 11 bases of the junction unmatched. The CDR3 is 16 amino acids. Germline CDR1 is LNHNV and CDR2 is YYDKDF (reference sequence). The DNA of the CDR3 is TGTGCCACCAGCAGAGTCCGGTCAGCGGGAGTGGTCGAGCAGTACTTC. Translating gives CATSRVRSAGVVEQYF.

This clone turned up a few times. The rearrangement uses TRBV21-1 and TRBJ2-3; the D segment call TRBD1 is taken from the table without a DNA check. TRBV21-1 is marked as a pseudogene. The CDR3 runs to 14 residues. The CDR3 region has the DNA TGTGCCAGCAGCACCTGGACAGGGTCAGATACGCAGTATTTT. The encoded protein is CASSTWTGSDTQYF.

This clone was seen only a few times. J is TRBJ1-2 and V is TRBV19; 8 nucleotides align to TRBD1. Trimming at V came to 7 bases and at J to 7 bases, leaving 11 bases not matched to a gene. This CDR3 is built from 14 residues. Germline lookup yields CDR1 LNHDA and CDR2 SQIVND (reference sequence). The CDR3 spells CASIDRGVPGGYTF. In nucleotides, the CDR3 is TGTGCCAGTATAGACAGGGGAGTTCCCGGTGGCTACACCTTC.

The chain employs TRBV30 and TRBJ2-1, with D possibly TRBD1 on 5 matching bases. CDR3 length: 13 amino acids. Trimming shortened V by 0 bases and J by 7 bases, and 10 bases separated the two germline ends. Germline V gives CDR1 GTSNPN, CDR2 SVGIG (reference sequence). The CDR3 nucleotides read TGTGCCTGGAGTGTTTACAGGTCTAATGAGCAGTTCTTC. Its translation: CAWSVYRSNEQFF.

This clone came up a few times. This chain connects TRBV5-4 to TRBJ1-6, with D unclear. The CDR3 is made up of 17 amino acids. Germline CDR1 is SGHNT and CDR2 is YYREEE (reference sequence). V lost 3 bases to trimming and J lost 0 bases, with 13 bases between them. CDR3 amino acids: CASSSEAVSSYNSPLHF. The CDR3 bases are TGTGCCAGCAGCTCAGAGGCGGTGAGCTCCTATAATTCACCCCTCCACTTT.

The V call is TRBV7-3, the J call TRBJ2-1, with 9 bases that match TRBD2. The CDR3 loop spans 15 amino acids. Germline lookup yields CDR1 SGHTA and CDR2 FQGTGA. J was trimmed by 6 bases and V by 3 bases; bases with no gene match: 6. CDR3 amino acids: CASSFRLAETNEQFF. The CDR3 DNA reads TGTGCCAGCAGCTTCCGACTAGCGGAAACCAATGAGCAGTTCTTC.

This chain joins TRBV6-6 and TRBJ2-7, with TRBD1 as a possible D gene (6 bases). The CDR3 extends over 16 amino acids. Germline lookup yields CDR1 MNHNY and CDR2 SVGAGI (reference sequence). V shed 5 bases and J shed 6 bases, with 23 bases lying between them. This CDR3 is CASSPLLTGILGEQYF. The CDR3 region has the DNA TGTGCCAGCAGTCCCCTATTAACAGGGATACTGGGCGAGCAGTACTTC.

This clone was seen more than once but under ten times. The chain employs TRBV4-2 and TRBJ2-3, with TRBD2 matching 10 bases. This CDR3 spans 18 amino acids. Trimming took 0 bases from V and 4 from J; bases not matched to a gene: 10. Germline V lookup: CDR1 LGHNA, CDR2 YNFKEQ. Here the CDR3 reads CASSQELAGWREADTQYF. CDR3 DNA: TGTGCCAGCAGCCAAGAACTAGCGGGGTGGAGGGAGGCAGATACGCAGTATTTT.

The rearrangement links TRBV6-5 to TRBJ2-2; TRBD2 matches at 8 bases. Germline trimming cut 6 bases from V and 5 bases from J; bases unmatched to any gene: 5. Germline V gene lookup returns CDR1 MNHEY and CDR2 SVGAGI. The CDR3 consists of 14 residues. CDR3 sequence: CASRDSGGTGELFF. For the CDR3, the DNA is TGTGCCAGCAGAGACAGCGGGGGAACCGGGGAGCTGTTTTTT.

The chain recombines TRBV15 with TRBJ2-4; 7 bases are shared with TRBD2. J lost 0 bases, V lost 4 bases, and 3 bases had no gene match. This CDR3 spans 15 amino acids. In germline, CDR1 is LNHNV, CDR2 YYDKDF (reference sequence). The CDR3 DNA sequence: TGTGCCACCAGCATGGGGGGGATAGCCAAAAACATTCAGTACTTC. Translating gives CATSMGGIAKNIQYF.

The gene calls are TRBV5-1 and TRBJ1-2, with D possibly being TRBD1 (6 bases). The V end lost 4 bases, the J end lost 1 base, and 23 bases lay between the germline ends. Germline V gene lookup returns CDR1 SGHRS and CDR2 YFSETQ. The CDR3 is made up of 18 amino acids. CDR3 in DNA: TGCGCCAGCAGCCACAGAACGACAGGCGTAAGTGGTAACTATGGCTACACCTTC. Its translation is CASSHRTTGVSGNYGYTF.

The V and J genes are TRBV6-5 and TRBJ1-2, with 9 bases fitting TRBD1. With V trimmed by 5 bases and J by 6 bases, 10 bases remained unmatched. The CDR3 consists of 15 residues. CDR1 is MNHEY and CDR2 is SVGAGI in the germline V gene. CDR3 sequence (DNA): TGTGCCAGCAGTAGGGGGGACAGGGAGTGGAATGGCTACACCTTC. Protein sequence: CASSRGDREWNGYTF.

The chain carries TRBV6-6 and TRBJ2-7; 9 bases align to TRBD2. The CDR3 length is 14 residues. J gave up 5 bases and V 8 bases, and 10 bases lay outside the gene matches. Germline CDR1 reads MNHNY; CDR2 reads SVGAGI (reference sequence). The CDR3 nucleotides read TGTGCCAGCGGGCGGGGGGGCCCACTGGACGAGCAGTACTTC. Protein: CASGRGGPLDEQYF.

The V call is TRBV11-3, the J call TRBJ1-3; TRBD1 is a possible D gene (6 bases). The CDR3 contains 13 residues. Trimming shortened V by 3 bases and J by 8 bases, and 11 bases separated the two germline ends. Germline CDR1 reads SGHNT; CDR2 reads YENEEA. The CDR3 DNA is TGTGCCAGCAGCTTCGAACAGGGCGACACCATATATTTT. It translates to CASSFEQGDTIYF.

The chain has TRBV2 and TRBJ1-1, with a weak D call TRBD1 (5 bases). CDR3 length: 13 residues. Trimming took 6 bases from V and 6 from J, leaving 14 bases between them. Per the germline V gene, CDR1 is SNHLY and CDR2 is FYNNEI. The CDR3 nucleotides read TGTGCCAGCAGCTTTGGGGGGAGGGCTGAAGCTTTCTTT. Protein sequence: CASSFGGRAEAFF. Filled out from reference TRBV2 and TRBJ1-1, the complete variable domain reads EPEVTQTPSHQVTQMGQEVILRCVPISNHLYFYWYRQILGQKVEFLVSFYNNEISEKSEIFDDQFSVERPDGSNFTLKIRSTKLEDSAMYFCASSFGGRAEAFFGQGTRLTVV.